Each of the 20 T cell receptor beta chains below was sequenced from the same sample in a study of shared clonotypes between healthy human individuals. TCRdb keeps only in-frame clones here, not all; method: immunoSEQ multiplex PCR. The sample has about 580,000 clones; about 98% are singletons. Naive CD8 cells lacked CD45RO and underwent positive selection for CCR7, leaving out terminally differentiated effector memory CD45RA+ cells. The sample taken for sequencing was naive CD8+ T cells sorted from blood. The receptors were gathered from a man aged 30-40 years in good health.

The chain is built from TRBV30 and TRBJ2-7; weak D call: TRBD1 (5 bases). Trimming left V 5 bases short and J 5 bases short, with 16 bases between. The CDR3 consists of 13 residues. CDR1 GTSNPN and CDR2 SVGIG come from the germline V gene (reference sequence). DNA for the CDR3: TGTGCCTGGTCTATGGATGGGGCCGACGAGCAGTACTTC. Translated, it gives CAWSMDGADEQYF.

The chain combines TRBV6-5 with TRBJ2-1; tentative D call: TRBD2 (5 bases). CDR3 size: 13 residues. CDR1 and CDR2 (germline): MNHEY, SVGAGI. V lost 6 bases to trimming and J lost 7 bases, with 13 bases between them. The CDR3 loop is CASSPGLANEQFF. In nucleotides, the CDR3 is TGTGCCAGCAGCCCCGGACTTGCGAATGAGCAGTTCTTC.

The chain links TRBV7-3 to TRBJ2-5; TRBD1 aligns across 9 bases. This CDR3 region has 15 residues. Germline V gives CDR1 SGHTA, CDR2 FQGTGA. Germline trimming cut 5 bases from V and 5 bases from J; bases unmatched to any gene: 9. The CDR3 loop is CASSPEGQGGETQYF. The DNA for the CDR3 is TGTGCCAGCAGCCCCGAGGGACAGGGAGGGGAGACCCAGTACTTC.

Comments on this clone: Other DNA sequences in this specimen translate into the identical CDR3. The gene calls are TRBV12-5 and TRBJ1-2, with TRBD1 as a possible D gene (5 bases). The germline CDR1 and CDR2 sequences are LGHNT and FRNRAP. The germline V and J ends were trimmed by 5 bases and 4 bases, with 20 bases remaining between them. The CDR3 runs 16 residues. CDR3 sequence reads: CASGRGVQGKTYGYTF. The CDR3, as DNA: TGTGCTAGTGGTCGGGGGGTGCAGGGAAAGACCTATGGCTACACCTTC. Based on the CDR3 plus reference TRBV12-5 and TRBJ1-2, the full variable domain is DARVTQTPRHKVTEMGQEVTMRCQPILGHNTVFWYRQTMMQGLELLAYFRNRAPLDDSGMPKDRFSAEMPDATLATLKIQPSEPRDSAVYFCASGRGVQGKTYGYTFGSGTRLTVV.

The chain is built from TRBV29-1 and TRBJ1-1; D might be TRBD1 (6 bases). The CDR3 runs 14 residues. Per germline, CDR1 SQVTM and CDR2 ANQGSEA. Trimming shortened V by 6 bases and J by 1 base, and 15 bases separated the two germline ends. CDR3 protein: CSVRGRRGNTEAFF. Here the CDR3 DNA reads TGCAGCGTCAGAGGGCGCAGGGGGAACACTGAAGCTTTCTTT.

The chain couples TRBV7-9 to TRBJ2-7; TRBD1 or TRBD2 may be the D gene (5 bases each). Deletions cut 1 base from V and 5 bases from J, with 12 bases between. CDR1 and CDR2 (germline): SEHNR, FQNEAQ (reference sequence). The CDR3 sequence is 14 residues long. In nucleotides, the CDR3 is TGTGCCAGCAGCTTAGGGGACGGACCCCACGAGCAGTACTTC. Translated: CASSLGDGPHEQYF.

The chain combines TRBV2 with TRBJ1-5; 7 nucleotides agree with TRBD1. The CDR3 runs 17 residues. V lost 5 bases and J lost 2; bases outside the gene matches: 12. Germline CDR1 reads SNHLY; CDR2 reads FYNNEI. The DNA for the CDR3 is TGTGCCAGCAGTACAACCACAGGGGCCGCGGGCAATCAGCCCCAGCATTTT. Its translation is CASSTTTGAAGNQPQHF.

The chain combines TRBV4-1 with TRBJ1-4; D call uncertain. Germline V gene data show CDR1 as MGHRA and CDR2 as YSYEKL. V was trimmed by 2 bases and J by 5 bases, leaving 15 bases between them. This CDR3 spans 16 amino acids. This chain's CDR3 is CASSQLSNSWNEKLFF. In nucleotides, the CDR3 is TGCGCCAGCAGCCAATTGTCGAACTCCTGGAATGAAAAACTGTTTTTT.

The V call is TRBV5-5, the J call TRBJ2-2; no definite D call. V dropped 0 bases and J dropped 1 base, with 7 bases sitting between them. This CDR3 comprises 15 residues. Germline V gene lookup returns CDR1 SGHKS and CDR2 YYEKEE (reference sequence). The CDR3 DNA follows: TGTGCCAGCAGCTTGGCGGTTGGGAACACCGGGGAGCTGTTTTTT. It codes for CASSLAVGNTGELFF. Full variable domain (rest looked up from reference TRBV5-5 and TRBJ2-2): DAGVTQSPTHLIKTRGQQVTLRCSPISGHKSVSWYQQVLGQGPQFIFQYYEKEERGRGNFPDRFSARQFPNYSSELNVNALLLGDSALYLCASSLAVGNTGELFFGEGSRLTVL.

V and J are TRBV2 and TRBJ1-2; 8 bases are a match to TRBD1. V was pared by 4 bases and J by 8 bases, with 6 bases of the junction left unmatched. The CDR3 runs 13 residues. CDR1 and CDR2 from the germline V gene are SNHLY and FYNNEI. The CDR3, as DNA: TGTGCCAGCAGTGTAAGGACAGGGAGCGGCTACACCTTC. Encoded protein: CASSVRTGSGYTF.

This clone was picked up one time. V usage is TRBV27 and J usage is TRBJ2-1; TRBD2 aligns across 8 bases. This CDR3 has 15 amino acids. After removal of 0 bases from V and 6 bases from J, the junction contained 4 bases not matched to a gene. Germline CDR1 MNHEY, CDR2 SMNVEV (reference sequence). CDR3 sequence (DNA): TGTGCCAGCAGTTTATCGGGGACTAGTTTCAATGAGCAGTTCTTC. It is translated as CASSLSGTSFNEQFF.

Remarks on this clone: The same CDR3 arises from other DNA sequences in this sample as well. This CDR3 is CASSLVSGGFYEQYF. Written as DNA, the CDR3 is TGTGCCAGCAGCTTAGTTAGCGGGGGTTTCTACGAGCAGTACTTC. The chain is built from TRBV11-2 and TRBJ2-7; TRBD2 aligns across 9 bases. The CDR3 spans 15 residues. Germline assignment: CDR1 SGHAT and CDR2 FQNNGV. Trimming cost V 1 base and J 3 bases; bases outside gene matches: 4.

This chain uses TRBV27 with TRBJ2-2, with a weak D call TRBD2 (6 bases). The CDR3 runs to 15 residues. CDR1 and CDR2 (germline): MNHEY, SMNVEV (reference sequence). The V end was cut by 0 bases, the J end by 7 bases, with 12 bases between. The CDR3 is CASSLSTSLGGELFF. The CDR3 region has the DNA TGTGCCAGCAGTTTATCTACTAGCTTAGGCGGGGAGCTGTTTTTT.

With regard to this clone: Other nucleotide sequences in the sample specify the same CDR3. CDR3 DNA sequence: TGCGCCAGCAGCTTGGAGTACAATGAGCAGTTCTTC. Protein product: CASSLEYNEQFF. J is TRBJ2-1 and V is TRBV5-1; D uncertain. The CDR3 sequence is 12 residues long. Germline loops: CDR1 SGHRS, CDR2 YFSETQ. Deletions cut 0 bases from V and 4 bases from J, with 2 bases between.

The chain links TRBV9 to TRBJ2-1, with D perhaps matching TRBD1 (5 bases). The V end was cut by 4 bases, the J end by 5 bases, with 22 bases between. The CDR3 has 17 amino acids. Per the germline V gene, CDR1 is SGDLS and CDR2 is YYNGEE. The CDR3 nucleotides are TGTGCCAGCAGCCCCTTCCGTGATAGGGGCCCAAACAATGAGCAGTTCTTC. Its translation is CASSPFRDRGPNNEQFF. Based on the CDR3 plus reference TRBV9 and TRBJ2-1, the full variable domain is DSGVTQTPKHLITATGQRVTLRCSPRSGDLSVYWYQQSLDQGLQFLIQYYNGEERAKGNILERFSAQQFPDLHSELNLSSLELGDSALYFCASSPFRDRGPNNEQFFGPGTRLTVL.

V and J are TRBV15 and TRBJ1-5; unclear D gene. Germline V gives CDR1 LNHNV, CDR2 YYDKDF (reference sequence). This CDR3 contains 14 residues. Trimming shortened V by 1 base and J by 4 bases, and 8 bases separated the two germline ends. CDR3 loop: CATSRVTINQPQHF. In DNA form, the CDR3 reads TGTGCCACCAGCAGAGTAACAATAAATCAGCCCCAGCATTTT.

The chain uses TRBV7-9 and TRBJ2-7; D might be TRBD1 (5 bases). Per the germline V gene, CDR1 is SEHNR and CDR2 is FQNEAQ (reference sequence). The CDR3 loop spans 14 amino acids. Trimming removed 0 bases from V and 7 bases from J, with 13 bases in between. CDR3 DNA: TGTGCCAGCAGCTTAGCAGAAAGGGGTGGTGAGCAGTACTTC. Protein: CASSLAERGGEQYF. Looking up the rest from reference TRBV7-9 and TRBJ2-7 gives the full variable domain: DTGVSQNPRHKITKRGQNVTFRCDPISEHNRLYWYRQTLGQGPEFLTYFQNEAQLEKSRLLSDRFSAERPKGSFSTLEIQRTEQGDSAMYLCASSLAERGGEQYFGPGTRLTVT.

The chain couples TRBV7-8 to TRBJ2-7; D may match TRBD1 or TRBD2 (6 bases each). The V gene's germline CDR1 is SGHVS and CDR2 FQNEAQ. This CDR3 spans 15 amino acids. V was trimmed by 4 bases and J by 5 bases, leaving 18 bases between them. DNA for the CDR3: TGTGCCAGCAGCTCTGCCGGGGGCGTCGGAAACGAGCAGTACTTC. Protein product: CASSSAGGVGNEQYF.

The genes are TRBV4-1 and TRBJ2-7; D unclear. V was shortened by 5 bases and J by 6 bases, with 2 bases between the two germline ends. The CDR3 loop spans 9 amino acids. The germline V gene encodes CDR1 MGHRA and CDR2 YSYEKL. CDR3 in DNA: TGCGCCAGCAGCGGCGAGCAGTACTTC. It translates to CASSGEQYF.

The chain carries TRBV4-1 and TRBJ1-1; D remains ambiguous. The ends were cut back, 1 base at V and 4 bases at J, with 10 bases in the middle. Germline V gives CDR1 MGHRA, CDR2 YSYEKL. The CDR3 is made up of 14 amino acids. DNA for the CDR3: TGCGCCAGCAGCCAAGGGATCGGCAGCACTGAAGCTTTCTTT. Encoded protein: CASSQGIGSTEAFF.